This TCR beta chain originates from a study of regulatory T cells in long-lasting Graves disease. Time point denoted: newly diagnosed GD, antithyroid drugs for less than 3 months. RNA isolated from PBMCs was used to make the TCR library. Trimming pared 2 bases from V and 4 bases from J, leaving 15 bases between. The CDR3 has 14 amino acids. Germline CDR1 and CDR2: GTSNPN and SVGIG (reference sequence). This clonotype appeared many times. The target antigen is unknown. Study-wide findings and caveats: Relative to newly diagnosed Graves' patients, persistent ones had lower TCR diversity.

Researchers made TCR beta libraries by using iRepertoire HTBI primers and running Arm-PCR on CDR3 regions. TCRdb processed the multiplex PCR reads anew with MiXCR; each CDR3 protein has one entry. Counted here are about 610,000 distinct CDR3 sequences, roughly a sixth occurring once; the ten biggest clones make up about 11%. These data were also filed under a second study, of T cells in Graves' hyperthyroidism and ophthalmopathy.

The sample in question was peripheral blood mononuclear cells (PBMCs), obtained at new diagnosis, from a patient treated with antithyroid drugs. This sequence originates from a man between 18 and 35 years old with Graves disease. The V call is TRBV30, the J call TRBJ2-7, with D possibly being TRBD2 (6 bases). The CDR3 region is CAWSYGGVRYEQYF. CDR3 nucleotides: TGTGCCTGGAGTTACGGGGGAGTTAGATACGAGCAGTACTTC. Full variable domain (outside the CDR3, taken from reference TRBV30 and TRBJ2-7): SQTIHQWPATLVQPVGSPLSLECTVEGTSNPNLYWYRQAAGRGLQLLFYSVGIGQISSEVPQNLSASRPQDRQFILSSKKLLLSDSGFYLCAWSYGGVRYEQYFGPGTRLTVT.